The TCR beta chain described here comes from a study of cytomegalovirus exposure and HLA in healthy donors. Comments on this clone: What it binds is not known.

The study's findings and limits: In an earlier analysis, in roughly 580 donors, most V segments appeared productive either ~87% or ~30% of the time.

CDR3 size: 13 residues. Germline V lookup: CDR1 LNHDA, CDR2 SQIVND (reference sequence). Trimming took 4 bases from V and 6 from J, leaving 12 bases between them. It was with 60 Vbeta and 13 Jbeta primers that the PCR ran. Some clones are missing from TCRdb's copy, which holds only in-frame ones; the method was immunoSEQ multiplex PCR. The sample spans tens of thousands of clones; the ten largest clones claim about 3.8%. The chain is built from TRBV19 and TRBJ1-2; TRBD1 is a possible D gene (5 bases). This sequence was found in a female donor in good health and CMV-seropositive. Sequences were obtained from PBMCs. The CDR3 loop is CASSSRDVHGYTF. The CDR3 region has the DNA TGTGCCAGTAGTAGCAGGGATGTCCATGGCTACACCTTC.